Below, 22 T cell receptor beta chains from the same sample are listed, as sequenced in a study of cytomegalovirus exposure and HLA in healthy donors. The PCR made use of 60 Vbeta and 13 Jbeta primers. The method was immunoSEQ multiplex PCR; TCRdb's version includes in-frame clones alone and lacks a portion of them. The table includes roughly 180,000 clones, 76% detected once. Sequencing used PBMCs. The receptors stem from a man between 18 and 35 years old in good health and CMV-seronegative.

The rearrangement links TRBV18 to TRBJ2-1; no firm D call. V was shortened by 1 base and J by 5 bases, with 6 bases between the two germline ends. CDR3 size: 13 residues. Germline lookup yields CDR1 KGHSH and CDR2 LQKENI. CDR3 in amino acids: CASSPLGDNEQFF. The CDR3 coding sequence is TGTGCCAGCTCACCACTCGGAGACAATGAGCAGTTCTTC.

This clone was observed many times. The chain employs TRBV2 and TRBJ1-4, with 7 bases aligning to TRBD1. Germline-derived CDR1 and CDR2 are SNHLY and FYNNEI. Trimming removed 8 bases from V and 0 bases from J; junction bases left unmatched: 6. The CDR3 is 15 amino acids. CDR3 sequence (DNA): TGTGCCAGCTCCTCACAGGGGACAACTAATGAAAAACTGTTTTTT. It codes for CASSSQGTTNEKLFF. Full variable domain (rest looked up from reference TRBV2 and TRBJ1-4): EPEVTQTPSHQVTQMGQEVILRCVPISNHLYFYWYRQILGQKVEFLVSFYNNEISEKSEIFDDQFSVERPDGSNFTLKIRSTKLEDSAMYFCASSSQGTTNEKLFFGSGTQLSVL.

This clone was recorded a few times. The chain carries TRBV4-2 and TRBJ1-1, with TRBD1 matching 8 bases. In germline, CDR1 is LGHNA, CDR2 YNFKEQ. There are 17 residues in the CDR3. The trim removed 5 bases at V and 0 bases at J, leaving 11 bases unmatched. CDR3 nucleotides: TGTGCCAGCAGCTTCGGGACAGGTGCTACTCTGAACACTGAAGCTTTCTTT. This codes for CASSFGTGATLNTEAFF.

This chain uses TRBV7-3 with TRBJ1-2; a possible D gene is TRBD1 (6 bases). The germline V and J ends were trimmed by 5 bases and 7 bases, with 14 bases remaining between them. In germline, CDR1 is SGHTA, CDR2 FQGTGA. The CDR3 has 13 amino acids. The CDR3 sequence is CASSPHTGRGYTF. The CDR3 nucleotides read TGTGCCAGCAGCCCGCATACAGGGCGTGGCTACACCTTC.

The genes are TRBV5-1 and TRBJ2-5; D remains unclear. Germline V gives CDR1 SGHRS, CDR2 YFSETQ. The CDR3 consists of 15 residues. Trimming shortened V by 0 bases and J by 6 bases, and 15 bases separated the two germline ends. CDR3 sequence (DNA): TGCGCCAGCAGCTTGGACTCTGGCGGTTCAAAGACCCAGTACTTC. It yields the protein CASSLDSGGSKTQYF.

The chain combines TRBV5-1 with TRBJ1-1, with D perhaps matching TRBD1 (5 bases). Germline V gene lookup returns CDR1 SGHRS and CDR2 YFSETQ. V lost 3 bases, J lost 1 base, and 10 bases lay in between. The CDR3 consists of 14 residues. CDR3 bases: TGCGCCAGCAGCTCGGCCACAGGGAACACTGAAGCTTTCTTT. This codes for CASSSATGNTEAFF.

This sequence joins TRBV15 and TRBJ1-5; TRBD1 agrees at 8 bases. Germline V CDR1 and CDR2: LNHNV, YYDKDF (reference sequence). This CDR3 contains 17 residues. The trim removed 1 base at V and 3 bases at J, leaving 8 bases unmatched. The CDR3 here is CATSRGGQGSINQPQHF. CDR3 DNA: TGTGCCACCAGCAGAGGCGGACAGGGATCCATCAATCAGCCCCAGCATTTT.

V is TRBV10-2 and J is TRBJ1-6; D may be TRBD1 (5 bases). Per the germline V gene, CDR1 is WSHSY and CDR2 is SAAADI. The V gene lost 6 bases and the J gene lost 10 bases, with 19 bases spanning the gap. The CDR3 runs to 15 residues. In DNA, the CDR3 is TGCGCCAGCAGGACCCAGGGAAAGGTCCCCTCACCCCTCCACTTT. It specifies CASRTQGKVPSPLHF.

The chain has TRBV5-4 and TRBJ2-5, with D unresolved. Per the germline V gene, CDR1 is SGHNT and CDR2 is YYREEE (reference sequence). The V gene lost 2 bases and the J gene lost 0 bases, with 5 bases spanning the gap. This CDR3 is built from 13 residues. This chain's CDR3 is CASSFPDQETQYF. The CDR3 DNA sequence: TGTGCCAGCAGCTTCCCCGACCAAGAGACCCAGTACTTC.

Only a few counts were recorded for this clone. The chain uses TRBV19 and TRBJ1-1; 7 bases line up with TRBD1. The CDR3 loop spans 14 amino acids. The V and J ends lost 5 bases and 12 bases, in that order; junction bases with no gene match: 15. Germline-derived CDR1 and CDR2 are LNHDA and SQIVND (reference sequence). In DNA, the CDR3 is TGTGCCAGTAGTTCAGGGACAGCCCTTGGTAGGACTTTCTTT. Translated, it gives CASSSGTALGRTFF. The complete variable domain, with remaining parts taken from reference TRBV19 and TRBJ1-1, reads DGGITQSPKYLFRKEGQNVTLSCEQNLNHDAMYWYRQDPGQGLRLIYYSQIVNDFQKGDIAEGYSVSREKKESFPLTVTSAQKNPTAFYLCASSSGTALGRTFFGQGTRLTVV.

This clone came up a few times. The rearrangement uses TRBV4-2 and TRBJ2-7; 8 positions match TRBD2. In germline, CDR1 is LGHNA, CDR2 YNFKEQ. The CDR3 length is 16 residues. Unmatched junction bases numbered 9, after V lost 1 base and J lost 4 bases. CDR3 sequence: CASSQGVLAETYEQYF. The CDR3 nucleotides read TGTGCCAGCAGCCAAGGGGTACTAGCGGAGACATACGAGCAGTACTTC.

This clone showed up just a few times. V and J are TRBV30 and TRBJ2-7; D is perhaps TRBD1 (5 bases). The CDR3 length is 13 residues. The germline gives CDR1 GTSNPN, CDR2 SVGIG (reference sequence). The V and J ends lost 6 bases and 6 bases respectively, with 18 bases between them. CDR3 sequence: CACGALGRREQYF. CDR3 bases: TGTGCCTGTGGGGCTCTAGGTCGACGCGAGCAGTACTTC.

The chain employs TRBV11-2 and TRBJ2-7; 10 positions match TRBD1. The V gene end was trimmed by 5 bases and the J gene end by 2 bases; junction bases not matched to a gene: 6. The CDR3 length is 15 residues. CDR1 SGHAT and CDR2 FQNNGV come from the germline V gene. In DNA form, the CDR3 reads TGTGCCAGCAGCAAGGGACAGGGGCTTGCCTACGAGCAGTACTTC. This translates into CASSKGQGLAYEQYF. Looking up the rest from reference TRBV11-2 and TRBJ2-7 gives the full variable domain: EAGVAQSPRYKIIEKRQSVAFWCNPISGHATLYWYQQILGQGPKLLIQFQNNGVVDDSQLPKDRFSAERLKGVDSTLKIQPAKLEDSAVYLCASSKGQGLAYEQYFGPGTRLTVT.

The count of this clone is one. The chain combines TRBV9 with TRBJ2-2, with 8 nucleotides matching TRBD2. CDR1 is SGDLS, CDR2 YYNGEE, per germline. The CDR3 sequence is 15 residues long. Unmatched junction bases numbered 7, after V lost 4 bases and J lost 5 bases. The DNA for the CDR3 is TGTGCCAGCAGCTTTAGGACTAGCAGTACCGGGGAGCTGTTTTTT. Translation gives CASSFRTSSTGELFF.

This clone was observed a handful of times. This chain joins TRBV4-2 and TRBJ2-7, with D maybe TRBD1 (6 bases). This CDR3 is built from 12 residues. V lost 5 bases to trimming and J lost 6 bases, with 11 bases between them. Germline V gene sequence: CDR1 LGHNA, CDR2 YNFKEQ. DNA for the CDR3: TGTGCCAGCAGCGCCCAACAGGGCGAGCAGTACTTC. Protein: CASSAQQGEQYF.

This chain uses TRBV6-5 with TRBJ1-5; D unclear. There are 12 residues in the CDR3. Trimming pared 6 bases from V and 6 bases from J, leaving 9 bases between. Germline assignment: CDR1 MNHEY and CDR2 SVGAGI. CDR3 bases: TGTGCCAGCAGCCCTAGTGGTCAGCCCCAGCATTTT. Encoded protein: CASSPSGQPQHF.

This clone is a singleton in its sample. The chain is built from TRBV5-1 and TRBJ1-1, with a tentative D call TRBD1 (5 bases). This CDR3 is built from 14 residues. Trimming left V 2 bases short and J 1 base short, with 9 bases between. The germline CDR1 and CDR2 sequences are SGHRS and YFSETQ. Here the CDR3 DNA reads TGCGCCAGCAGCTTCGACGGGGGGAACACTGAAGCTTTCTTT. Protein sequence: CASSFDGGNTEAFF. Together with reference TRBV5-1 and TRBJ1-1, the CDR3 gives the full variable domain: KAGVTQTPRYLIKTRGQQVTLSCSPISGHRSVSWYQQTPGQGLQFLFEYFSETQRNKGNFPGRFSGRQFSNSRSEMNVSTLELGDSALYLCASSFDGGNTEAFFGQGTRLTVV.

This clone was seen just once. The chain recombines TRBV4-2 with TRBJ2-2; D may be TRBD1 (5 bases). The CDR3 runs 16 residues. Germline values: CDR1 LGHNA, CDR2 YNFKEQ. Deletions cut 1 base from V and 5 bases from J, with 14 bases between. CDR3 sequence (DNA): TGTGCCAGCAGCCAAGCCGGCAGGGTACAAACCGGGGAGCTGTTTTTT. It codes for CASSQAGRVQTGELFF.

The rearrangement links TRBV30 to TRBJ1-4; maybe TRBD1 (5 bases). Trimming pared 3 bases from V and 5 bases from J, leaving 13 bases between. The CDR3 totals 14 residues. CDR1 and CDR2 from the germline V gene are GTSNPN and SVGIG (reference sequence). In DNA, the CDR3 is TGTGCCTGGAGAGGTGGCAGGGAAAATGAAAAACTGTTTTTT. Protein product: CAWRGGRENEKLFF.

This chain links TRBV28 with TRBJ1-2; D gene ambiguous. The CDR3 covers 14 residues. With 5 bases removed from V and 6 bases from J, the gap between germline ends came to 16 bases. Germline V lookup: CDR1 MDHEN, CDR2 SYDVKM. The DNA for the CDR3 is TGTGCCAGCAGTCCGAACTTTCACCCCCATGGCTACACCTTC. Translating it yields CASSPNFHPHGYTF.

The V and J genes are TRBV28 and TRBJ2-1; weak D call: TRBD1 (6 bases). The ends were cut back, 2 bases at V and 0 bases at J, with 14 bases in the middle. The CDR3 is 17 amino acids. Germline assignment: CDR1 MDHEN and CDR2 SYDVKM. CDR3 amino acids: CASSLDRGRGSYNEQFF. The DNA of the CDR3 is TGTGCCAGCAGTTTAGATCGGGGCAGGGGCTCCTACAATGAGCAGTTCTTC.

J is TRBJ2-3 and V is TRBV5-4; 12 nucleotides match TRBD2. Germline trimming cut 4 bases from V and 5 bases from J; bases unmatched to any gene: 5. This CDR3 comprises 15 residues. The germline CDR1 and CDR2 sequences are SGHNT and YYREEE (reference sequence). DNA of the CDR3: TGTGCCAGCAGCGCGGGACTAGCGGGTCGAGATACGCAGTATTTT. It is translated as CASSAGLAGRDTQYF.